This paragraph reports one TCR beta chain. Its specificity is not known. Germline lookup yields CDR1 LNHDA and CDR2 SQIVND (reference sequence). This CDR3 is 16 amino acids long. With 2 bases removed from V and 1 base from J, the gap between germline ends came to 15 bases. This record comes from a study of OX40 agonist ivuxolimab in advanced cancers. Study observations and caveats: CD8+ T cells were the subset that, on average, had more expanded clones than CD4+.

The cohort excluded patients with autoimmune disease history or systemic immunosuppression. Cycle 7 day 1, cycle 4 day 1, and baseline were the timepoints at which blood was sampled. Sequencing used immunoSEQ multiplex PCR; TCRdb keeps in-frame clones, though not all of them. The table shows around 31,000 clones, with 85% to 95% occurring only once. The TCR sequence derives from an adult with an advanced solid tumor such as melanoma, head and neck, liver or kidney cancer. The chain combines TRBV19 with TRBJ2-7, with no clear D. This sample comprised CD4+ or CD8+ T cells sorted from blood, obtained in a trial of the OX40 agonist ivuxolimab. CDR3 DNA sequence: TGTGCCAGTAGTATATCAGGAACACCAGGTTCCTACGAGCAGTACTTC. Translated, it gives CASSISGTPGSYEQYF.